This T cell receptor beta chain originates from a study of T cell changes during pregnancy in multiple sclerosis (dated by TCRdb to between 2018 and 2021). Looking at the study overall: The study looked at changes in the T cell repertoire across pregnancy in women with multiple sclerosis.

The CDR3 holds 15 amino acids from the cysteine to the phenylalanine. Just CDR3 DNA is preserved here, 45 bases in frame from base 1. The germline V gene encodes CDR1 MDHEN and CDR2 SYDVKM. Trimmed from V: 5 bases; trimmed from J: 0 bases; junction bases lacking a gene match: 3. With respect to this clone: Its antigen has not been determined. Base qualities are not provided; no much larger clone lies one nucleotide away.

The library was made by the immunoSEQ multiplex PCR assay. This immuneACCESS table, as held by TCRdb, lists in-frame sequences with V and J called but not all clones. Of the missing ones, under half trace to an unresolved V gene in checked studies; the others have no known cause. The sample contains tens of thousands of clones, 92% of them found a single time. The top ten hold about 1.6% of the sample. Sequencing was performed on peripheral blood, taken after pregnancy. The sequence links TRBV28 to TRBJ2-7; a stretch of 11 junction bases matches TRBD2. This sequence was found in a female donor with multiple sclerosis, enrolled in a pregnancy study. CDR3 region: CASSLGLAASYEQYF. The nucleotide sequence reads TGTGCCAGCAGTCTGGGACTAGCGGCCTCCTACGAGCAGTACTTC.